This T cell receptor beta chain was observed in a study of blood T cells in healthy people across ages. Study-wide findings and caveats: Researchers said unsorted PBMCs prevented a conclusive naive versus antigen-experienced comparison. Unknown donor CMV status possibly confounded expanded clonotype changes. Observed TCR beta diversity per million T cells went down as age went up. This fall followed a roughly linear course with age. Investigators treated diversity estimates from one million T cells as underestimates.

From germline, CDR1 is SQVTM and CDR2 ANQGSEA. V lost 4 bases, J lost 1 base, and 17 bases lay in between. The CDR3 consists of 15 residues. Using a J-beta primer mix together with a sample-barcoded 5' primer, a second PCR was run for roughly 6 to 12 cycles. TCRdb fed the 5' RACE reads into MiXCR, producing one record per CDR3 protein. This table holds 730,000 or so distinct CDR3 sequences, about 42% found once. This clonotype was counted a single time. The antigen remains unidentified. A single base separates this from a much larger clone, so it may be a read error. This sequence joins TRBV29-1 and TRBJ2-7, with D unclear. The source is a woman aged 55-70 years in good health. Sequenced material: blood. The CDR3 loop reads CSVAPGANKSYEQYF. The DNA for the CDR3 is TGCAGCGTTGCCCCTGGCGCGAACAAATCCTACGAGCAGTACTTC.